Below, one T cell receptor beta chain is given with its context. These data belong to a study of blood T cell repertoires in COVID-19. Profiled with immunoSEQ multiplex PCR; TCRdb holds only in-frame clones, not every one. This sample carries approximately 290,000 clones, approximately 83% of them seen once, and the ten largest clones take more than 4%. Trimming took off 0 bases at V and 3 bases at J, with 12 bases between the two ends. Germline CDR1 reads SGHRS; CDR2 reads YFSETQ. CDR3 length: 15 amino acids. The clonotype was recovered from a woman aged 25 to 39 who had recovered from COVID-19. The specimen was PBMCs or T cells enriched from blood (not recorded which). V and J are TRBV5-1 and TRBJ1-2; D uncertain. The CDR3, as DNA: TGCGCCAGCAGCTTGGACAGTTCGGAGGACTATGGCTACACCTTC. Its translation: CASSLDSSEDYGYTF.